The sequence of this TCR beta chain was determined in a study of T cells in Graves' hyperthyroidism and ophthalmopathy. For the study at large: Peripheral blood collection took place at initial diagnosis, before any treatment.

Amplification of TCR beta CDR3 regions was performed using RNA transcripts as template. A first-round RT-PCR of the TCR CDR3 used the HTBI primer set. MiXCR was run by TCRdb on the multiplex PCR reads, yielding one entry per CDR3 protein. Counted here are 500,000 or so distinct CDR3 sequences, 17% occurring once; the ten biggest clones make up 17%. In its sample, this clonotype was seen many times. The target antigen is unknown. Exclusion of a patient resulted from uncontrolled infection, other autoimmune disease, pregnancy or lactation. General study results and limits: Most thyroid-expanded clonotypes above 0.001 were also found in blood. Ophthalmopathy was predicted by the model a median of roughly 6.6 months ahead of onset.

Germline values: CDR1 LGHDT, CDR2 YNNKEL (reference sequence). This CDR3 comprises 15 residues. The trim removed 6 bases at V and 0 bases at J, leaving 5 bases unmatched. The receptor was isolated from a woman between 18 and 30 years old with Graves' ophthalmopathy. The V gene is TRBV3-1, the J gene TRBJ2-1; TRBD1 agrees at 7 bases. The sample comprised blood. In nucleotides, the CDR3 is TGTGCCAGCAGGGACCGGGACAGCTCCTACAATGAGCAGTTCTTC. It is translated as CASRDRDSSYNEQFF.